This TCR beta chain was documented in a study of PD-L1 blockade in urothelial cancer. For the study at large: Between 0 and 3 chemotherapy regimens preceded treatment for each patient.

Study-wide results and caveats: When pretreatment blood TCR clonality was below the median, it predicted better survival.

Spiked synthetic TCR analogs estimated absolute template abundance per PCR. Data came from immunoSEQ multiplex PCR; TCRdb stores just in-frame clones and leaves some out. Found here are 53,000 or so clones, around 88% of them singletons; the top ten hold more than 15%. Per germline, CDR1 SQVTM and CDR2 ANQGSEA. The CDR3 covers 15 residues. Deletions cut 6 bases from V and 0 bases from J, with 14 bases between. A single count supports this clone. Its antigen is currently unknown. The sequencing here drew on PBMCs, taken around atezolizumab (anti-PD-L1) treatment. The TCR comes from a man aged 60-69 years with urothelial cancer. This chain connects TRBV29-1 to TRBJ1-4; D remains unclear. CDR3 sequence: CSVARTGATNEKLFF. The CDR3, as DNA: TGCAGCGTAGCCCGAACGGGTGCAACTAATGAAAAACTGTTTTTT. The complete variable domain, with remaining parts taken from reference TRBV29-1 and TRBJ1-4, reads SAVISQKPSRDICQRGTSLTIQCQVDSQVTMMFWYRQQPGQSLTLIATANQGSEATYESGFVIDKFPISRPNLTFSTLTVSNMSPEDSSIYLCSVARTGATNEKLFFGSGTQLSVL.